One and the same sample provided the 26 T cell receptor beta chains below, sequenced in a study of blood T cell repertoires in COVID-19. Method: immunoSEQ multiplex PCR; TCRdb's copy keeps in-frame clones and lacks some. The sample has approximately 80,000 clones, about four fifths seen once. The sample consisted of peripheral blood. Receptor source: a man at least 80 years old with acute or convalescent COVID-19.

This chain uses TRBV30 with TRBJ2-7; D assignment may be TRBD1 or TRBD2 (5 bases each). CDR1 GTSNPN and CDR2 SVGIG come from the germline V gene (reference sequence). V was clipped by 8 bases and J by 1 base, with 9 bases between them. CDR3 length: 11 amino acids. This CDR3 is CARGNSYEQYF. The CDR3 coding sequence is TGTGCCCGGGGCAATTCCTACGAGCAGTACTTC.

The table lists this clone with a count of one. The chain is built from TRBV19 and TRBJ1-5; 8 bases agree with TRBD1. The germline CDR1 and CDR2 sequences are LNHDA and SQIVND (reference sequence). V lost 1 base to trimming and J lost 6 bases; unmatched junction nucleotides: 8. CDR3 length: 16 residues. The CDR3 loop reads CASSIGAGGLGQPQHF. CDR3 DNA sequence: TGTGCCAGTAGTATAGGGGCAGGGGGCCTGGGTCAGCCCCAGCATTTT.

V is TRBV7-9 and J is TRBJ2-3; weak D call: TRBD2 (6 bases). The CDR3 sequence is 17 residues long. Trimming took off 4 bases at V and 0 bases at J, with 17 bases between the two ends. Germline V CDR1 and CDR2: SEHNR, FQNEAQ (reference sequence). The CDR3 DNA sequence: TGTGCCAGCAGCTCTCCCCCACTAGCCCCAAGCACAGATACGCAGTATTTT. Translated, it gives CASSSPPLAPSTDTQYF.

The chain has TRBV5-4 and TRBJ2-3; 11 bases fit TRBD1. The V segment lost 0 bases and the J segment 4 bases; nucleotides outside the gene matches: 7. The CDR3 has 17 amino acids. CDR1 and CDR2 from the germline V gene are SGHNT and YYREEE (reference sequence). CDR3 sequence: CASSLGGTGGPADTQYF. The DNA for the CDR3 is TGTGCCAGCAGCTTGGGTGGGACAGGGGGACCCGCAGATACGCAGTATTTT.

A single count supports this clone. The chain is built from TRBV4-2 and TRBJ1-3; the D is unclear. The CDR3 totals 16 residues. V dropped 4 bases and J dropped 0 bases, with 13 bases sitting between them. The V gene's germline CDR1 is LGHNA and CDR2 YNFKEQ. DNA of the CDR3: TGTGCCAGCAGCCTCTCGGGGAGAAACTCTGGAAACACCATATATTTT. This sequence encodes CASSLSGRNSGNTIYF.

The genes are TRBV7-2 and TRBJ2-1; TRBD1 matches at 8 bases. Germline V lookup: CDR1 SGHTA, CDR2 FQGNSA. The CDR3 has 15 residues. The V and J ends lost 5 bases and 9 bases, in that order; junction bases with no gene match: 12. CDR3 protein: CASSPGQGRRGEQFF. The CDR3 DNA sequence: TGTGCCAGCAGCCCAGGACAGGGAAGGCGCGGTGAGCAGTTCTTC.

The J gene is TRBJ1-2, the V gene TRBV9, with 9 bases aligning to TRBD1. The trim removed 4 bases at V and 2 bases at J, leaving 3 bases unmatched. The germline gives CDR1 SGDLS, CDR2 YYNGEE. The CDR3 loop spans 14 amino acids. The CDR3: CASSRTGANYGYTF. Here the CDR3 DNA reads TGTGCCAGCAGCAGGACAGGGGCGAACTATGGCTACACCTTC. Supplemented by reference TRBV9 and TRBJ1-2, the full variable domain reads DSGVTQTPKHLITATGQRVTLRCSPRSGDLSVYWYQQSLDQGLQFLIQYYNGEERAKGNILERFSAQQFPDLHSELNLSSLELGDSALYFCASSRTGANYGYTFGSGTRLTVV.

This clone was picked up one time. The V call is TRBV30, the J call TRBJ2-1; perhaps TRBD2 as D (6 bases). CDR1 GTSNPN and CDR2 SVGIG come from the germline V gene (reference sequence). CDR3 size: 16 residues. V gave up 3 bases and J gave up 5 bases, with 20 bases separating them. CDR3 DNA sequence: TGTGCCTGGAGATGGGGAGGACCTAAAACGAACAATGAGCAGTTCTTC. Amino acids: CAWRWGGPKTNNEQFF.

The V gene is TRBV5-1, the J gene TRBJ2-1; 7 bases are shared with TRBD1. The V segment lost 4 bases and the J segment 4 bases; nucleotides outside the gene matches: 5. The V gene's germline CDR1 is SGHRS and CDR2 YFSETQ. The CDR3 runs 14 residues. The chain's CDR3 is CASSGGQTYNEQFF. CDR3 DNA sequence: TGCGCCAGCAGCGGGGGACAGACTTACAATGAGCAGTTCTTC.

The chain couples TRBV27 to TRBJ1-2; 8 positions match TRBD1. The CDR3 sequence is 15 residues long. Per germline, CDR1 MNHEY and CDR2 SMNVEV (reference sequence). Trimming removed 3 bases from V and 6 bases from J; junction bases left unmatched: 9. The CDR3 DNA sequence: TGTGCCAGCAGTTTTAGGGGGACAGGATTAAATGGCTACACCTTC. Its translation is CASSFRGTGLNGYTF.

J is TRBJ1-4 and V is TRBV5-1; tentatively, D is TRBD1 (5 bases). V was cut by 0 bases and J by 5 bases, with 11 bases left in between. Germline CDR1 reads SGHRS; CDR2 reads YFSETQ. The CDR3 loop spans 15 amino acids. The CDR3 sequence: CASSLAGSGNEKLFF. The CDR3 nucleotides read TGCGCCAGCAGCTTGGCCGGGTCAGGGAATGAAAAACTGTTTTTT.

This clone has a single count. This chain joins TRBV19 and TRBJ2-2; TRBD2 matches at 12 bases. The CDR3 loop spans 18 amino acids. Germline V gene sequence: CDR1 LNHDA, CDR2 SQIVND (reference sequence). The V segment lost 5 bases and the J segment 0 bases; nucleotides outside the gene matches: 7. The CDR3 region has the DNA TGTGCCAGTAGTGTAAGACTAGCGGGAGCGCCGAACACCGGGGAGCTGTTTTTT. Encoded protein: CASSVRLAGAPNTGELFF.

This rearrangement joins TRBV28 to TRBJ2-5, with 8 bases matching TRBD1. The V and J ends lost 5 bases and 2 bases, in that order; junction bases with no gene match: 10. The length of the CDR3 is 16 residues. Germline V CDR1 and CDR2: MDHEN, SYDVKM. Here the CDR3 reads CASSLNLGQGQETQYF. CDR3 nucleotide sequence: TGTGCCAGCAGTCTAAACCTAGGACAGGGTCAAGAGACCCAGTACTTC.

The chain combines TRBV9 with TRBJ2-1; 14 bases line up with TRBD2. With 3 bases clipped from V and 0 bases from J, the junction kept 8 bases outside the gene matches. The CDR3 has 19 amino acids. CDR1 is SGDLS, CDR2 YYNGEE, per germline. CDR3 residues: CASSASGLAGESSYNEQFF. For the CDR3, the DNA is TGTGCCAGCAGCGCCTCGGGACTAGCGGGAGAATCCTCCTACAATGAGCAGTTCTTC. The full variable domain, its missing parts supplied by reference TRBV9 and TRBJ2-1, is DSGVTQTPKHLITATGQRVTLRCSPRSGDLSVYWYQQSLDQGLQFLIQYYNGEERAKGNILERFSAQQFPDLHSELNLSSLELGDSALYFCASSASGLAGESSYNEQFFGPGTRLTVL.

The CDR3 region has the DNA TGTGCCAGCAGTCCGACACAGGGGATCCAAGAGACCCAGTACTTC. This gives the protein CASSPTQGIQETQYF. This chain uses TRBV28 with TRBJ2-5; 7 nucleotides line up with TRBD1. V gave up 5 bases and J gave up 1 base; unmatched junction bases: 7. This CDR3 is 15 amino acids long. CDR1 and CDR2 from the germline V gene are MDHEN and SYDVKM.

This clone was seen once. The CDR3 nucleotides read TGTGCCAGCAGTTCTTCTATGAGGGTAAACATTCAGTACTTC. This translates into CASSSSMRVNIQYF. The rearrangement uses TRBV28 and TRBJ2-4, with D possibly being TRBD2 (5 bases). From germline, CDR1 is MDHEN and CDR2 SYDVKM. V gave up 4 bases and J gave up 6 bases, with 13 bases separating them. The CDR3 has 14 residues.

V gene TRBV6-5 combines with J gene TRBJ2-1, with 7 positions matching TRBD1. Germline CDR1 MNHEY, CDR2 SVGAGI. V shed 4 bases and J 5 bases; nucleotides not matched to a gene: 11. The CDR3 extends over 16 amino acids. The CDR3 region has the DNA TGTGCCAGCAGTTCCACCCCCGCAGGGGGAAACAATGAGCAGTTCTTC. Protein product: CASSSTPAGGNNEQFF.

This clone was observed many times. This chain links TRBV14 with TRBJ1-1; perhaps TRBD1 as D (6 bases). Germline V gene data show CDR1 as SGHDN and CDR2 as FVKESK. This CDR3 is 13 amino acids long. The germline V and J ends were trimmed by 6 bases and 3 bases, with 11 bases remaining between them. Written as DNA, the CDR3 is TGTGCCAGCAGACTTCAGGGGTACACTGAAGCTTTCTTT. Its protein is CASRLQGYTEAFF.

This chain joins TRBV27 and TRBJ2-7; TRBD1 might be the D (6 bases). The germline CDR1 and CDR2 sequences are MNHEY and SMNVEV (reference sequence). The CDR3 is made up of 14 amino acids. V lost 8 bases, J lost 2 bases, and 16 bases lay in between. The CDR3 sequence: CASRLSGATYEQYF. CDR3 in DNA: TGTGCCAGCCGCCTGTCAGGGGCAACCTACGAGCAGTACTTC.

The rearrangement uses TRBV5-4 and TRBJ2-7, with TRBD1 identical over 8 bases. CDR1 is SGHNT and CDR2 is YYREEE in the germline V gene (reference sequence). The V gene end was trimmed by 4 bases and the J gene end by 0 bases; junction bases not matched to a gene: 3. CDR3 size: 14 residues. The CDR3 region has the DNA TGTGCCAGCAGCGTGACAGGGGACTCCTACGAGCAGTACTTC. Its protein product is CASSVTGDSYEQYF.

The V gene is TRBV6-5, the J gene TRBJ1-1; 9 bases are shared with TRBD1. The CDR3 runs 14 residues. Germline CDR1 reads MNHEY; CDR2 reads SVGAGI. V lost 6 bases and J lost 5; bases outside the gene matches: 7. The CDR3 DNA reads TGTGCCAGCAGAATGGGACAGGGTAGAACTGAAGCTTTCTTT. Translated, it gives CASRMGQGRTEAFF.

The chain joins TRBV6-5 to TRBJ1-2; D not resolved. This CDR3 comprises 14 residues. The ends were cut back, 7 bases at V and 0 bases at J, with 12 bases in the middle. Germline loops: CDR1 MNHEY, CDR2 SVGAGI. The CDR3 DNA is TGTGCCAGCACCCCGGTCAGGACTAACTATGGCTACACCTTC. Amino acid sequence: CASTPVRTNYGYTF.

J is TRBJ2-1 and V is TRBV6-6, with TRBD1 matching 7 bases. With 4 bases clipped from V and 9 bases from J, the junction kept 6 bases outside the gene matches. The CDR3 extends over 13 amino acids. CDR1 is MNHNY and CDR2 is SVGAGI in the germline V gene (reference sequence). In nucleotides, the CDR3 is TGTGCCAGCAGTTCTACAGGGGCCGCTGAGCAGTTCTTC. This codes for CASSSTGAAEQFF.

The sample holds one count of this clone. This chain connects TRBV5-1 to TRBJ2-2; 13 bases map to TRBD2. V trimming: 0 bases; J trimming: 0 bases; junction bases outside the gene matches: 8. The CDR3 spans 20 residues. From germline, CDR1 is SGHRS and CDR2 YFSETQ. The CDR3 here is CASSLGLTSGRTANTGELFF. CDR3 nucleotides: TGCGCCAGCAGCTTGGGTTTGACTAGCGGGAGGACAGCGAACACCGGGGAGCTGTTTTTT.

The chain combines TRBV3-1 (or the pseudogene TRBV3-2) with TRBJ1-4; D is unclear. Germline CDR1 and CDR2: LGHDT and YNNKEL (reference sequence). CDR3 size: 13 residues. V lost 4 bases and J 1 base, leaving 4 bases between the germline ends. CDR3 DNA: TGTGCCAGCAGCCCCAGAACTAATGAAAAACTGTTTTTT. Translated: CASSPRTNEKLFF.

The chain recombines TRBV19 with TRBJ1-2; 9 positions agree with TRBD1. The CDR3 has 14 amino acids. CDR1 and CDR2 (germline): LNHDA, SQIVND (reference sequence). V shed 6 bases, J shed 4 bases, and the junction held 6 bases outside the gene matches. The CDR3 protein is CASRRGQGSYGYTF. In nucleotides, the CDR3 is TGTGCCAGTAGACGAGGACAGGGGAGCTATGGCTACACCTTC.